This entry lists 24 T cell receptor beta chains sequenced from one sample in a study of tumor and adjacent non-tumor tissue in lung cancer. RNA was extracted from bulk tissue without any cell sorting. More than 3 cm separated this lung sample from the edge of the tumor. Three rounds of nested PCR, following a modified ARM-PCR protocol, produced the TCRbeta library. TCRdb re-analysed the multiplex PCR reads in MiXCR, keeping a single row per CDR3 protein. The sample lists almost 75,000 distinct CDR3 sequences, around 70% seen once, with roughly 26% in the top ten. The source material was distant non-tumor lung tissue. Receptor source: a woman aged 45-60 years with non-small cell lung cancer.

This clonotype appeared a single time. A much larger clone sits a single nucleotide away, making a read error possible. This rearrangement joins TRBV6-2 or TRBV6-3 to TRBJ2-5, with D unclear. CDR1 is MNHEY, CDR2 SVGEGT, per germline. The CDR3 contains 14 residues. The CDR3 region has the DNA TGTGCCAGAAGTTACGATGCAGGACAAGAGACCCAGTACTTC. It yields the protein CARSYDAGQETQYF.

This clonotype was counted between two and nine times. A much larger clone differs from this one at a single base, so this may be a read error. CDR3 region: CVSSEGADKETQYF. CDR3 DNA sequence: TGTGTCAGCAGTGAAGGAGCGGATAAAGAGACCCAGTACTTC. V usage is TRBV6-1 and J usage is TRBJ2-5, with D tentatively TRBD2 (5 bases). CDR3 length: 14 amino acids. The V gene's germline CDR1 is MNHNS and CDR2 SASEGT.

Details on this clonotype: At one end, the junction sequence differs from germline, possibly due to a read error. The rearrangement links TRBV24-1 to TRBJ2-1; no clear D gene. Germline CDR1 is KGHDR and CDR2 is SFDVKD. This CDR3 is 15 amino acids long. CDR3 in amino acids: CATCDPGPLHNEQFF. In nucleotides, the CDR3 is TGTGCCACCTGTGACCCTGGCCCCCTACACAATGAGCAGTTCTTC.

Notes on this clonotype: A much larger clone is a single base away; this may be a read error. The V gene is TRBV6-5, the J gene TRBJ2-7, with unresolved D. This CDR3 contains 11 residues. The germline CDR1 and CDR2 sequences are MNHEY and SVGAGI. Trimming shortened V by 7 bases and J by 4 bases, and 8 bases separated the two germline ends. The CDR3 DNA sequence: TGTGCCAGCAATGCCAATTACGAGCAGTACTTC. Residues: CASNANYEQYF.

As regards this clonotype: Since a much larger clone is just one base distant, this may be a read error. The chain couples TRBV28 to TRBJ2-3; D is ambiguous. This CDR3 region has 12 residues. CDR1 and CDR2 (germline): MDHEN, SYDVKM. CDR3 protein: CATLDLTDTRYF. CDR3 nucleotides: TGTGCCACCCTGGACCTCACAGATACGCGGTATTTT.

Turning to this clonotype: At one of its ends the junction is not consistent with the germline gene, which may arise from a read error. This sequence joins TRBV28 and TRBJ2-3; D is unresolved. The CDR3 spans 15 residues. Per the germline V gene, CDR1 is MDHEN and CDR2 is SYDVKM. The CDR3 sequence: CASSSPPELTDAQYF. CDR3 DNA sequence: TGTGCCAGTAGTTCCCCCCCGGAACTTACAGATGCGCAGTATTTT.

The chain is built from TRBV6-6 and TRBJ2-7; 10 nucleotides agree with TRBD1. Germline V gene data show CDR1 as MNHNY and CDR2 as SVGAGI (reference sequence). This CDR3 has 17 residues. Trimming took 2 bases from V and 4 from J; bases not matched to a gene: 11. Here the CDR3 reads CASSYTQQGQGWYEQYF. In nucleotides, the CDR3 is TGTGCCAGCAGTTACACCCAACAGGGACAGGGGTGGTACGAGCAGTACTTC.

This clonotype appeared once. The chain links TRBV5-1 to TRBJ1-2; weak D call: TRBD1 (6 bases). The CDR3 length is 14 residues. V shed 6 bases and J shed 10 bases, with 22 bases lying between them. Germline CDR1 and CDR2: SGHRS and YFSETQ. CDR3 coding DNA: TGCGCCAGCACCCTTGGAAGGGGGTCGAATGCCTACACCTTC. It yields the protein CASTLGRGSNAYTF.

On this clonotype: A much larger clone lies a single base off, so this may be a read error. V usage is TRBV20-1 and J usage is TRBJ2-1; 10 nucleotides agree with TRBD2. This CDR3 is built from 15 residues. Germline V lookup: CDR1 DFQATT, CDR2 SNEGSKA (reference sequence). The CDR3 coding sequence is TGCACTGCTAGTCCCCTAGCGGGAGTAGGCAATGAGCAGTTCTTC. Amino acid sequence: CTASPLAGVGNEQFF.

As for this clonotype: The final CDR3 position lacks the conserved phenylalanine or tryptophan, pointing to a likely read error. The J gene is TRBJ2-7, the V gene TRBV20-1; TRBD2 matches 8 bases. Germline CDR1 DFQATT, CDR2 SNEGSKA (reference sequence). V trimming: 5 bases; J trimming: 2 bases; junction bases outside the gene matches: 5. The length of the CDR3 is 13 residues. The CDR3 sequence: CSARTSGPYEQYL. The DNA of the CDR3 is TGCAGTGCTCGTACTAGCGGCCCCTACGAGCAGTACTTA.

Comment on this clonotype: Mismatch with germline at one junction end may stem from a read error. V gene TRBV19 combines with J gene TRBJ2-5, with D perhaps matching TRBD2 (6 bases). Germline V gives CDR1 LNHDA, CDR2 SQIVND (reference sequence). The CDR3 loop spans 14 amino acids. CDR3 sequence (DNA): TGTACCAGTAGTGCGGGACCCGGAAGGGAGACCCAGTACTTC. Translating it yields CTSSAGPGRETQYF. The variable domain in full, completed from reference TRBV19 and TRBJ2-5, reads DGGITQSPKYLFRKEGQNVTLSCEQNLNHDAMYWYRQDPGQGLRLIYYSQIVNDFQKGDIAEGYSVSREKKESFPLTVTSAQKNPTAFYLCTSSAGPGRETQYFGPGTRLLVL.

This clonotype was recorded at least ten times. The chain is built from TRBV4-2 and TRBJ2-2, with TRBD2 matching over 10 bases. The CDR3 sequence is 16 residues long. CDR1 is LGHNA, CDR2 YNFKEQ, per germline. After removal of 1 base from V and 6 bases from J, the junction contained 5 bases not matched to a gene. In DNA, the CDR3 is TGTGCCAGCAGCCAAGCTGGTAGCGGGAGGCCCGGGGAGCTGTTTTTT. This encodes CASSQAGSGRPGELFF.

The rearrangement joins TRBV11-1 to TRBJ2-3; D remains unclear. V lost 7 bases and J lost 6, with 17 bases in between. This CDR3 has 14 amino acids. Germline V gene sequence: CDR1 SGHAT, CDR2 FQDESV (reference sequence). In nucleotides, the CDR3 is TGTGCCAGCAACATAGCTACAGAGGTTGATACGCAGTATTTT. Translated, it gives CASNIATEVDTQYF.

Many counts were recorded for this clonotype. The V gene is TRBV6-2 or TRBV6-3, the J gene TRBJ2-1; D is ambiguous. From germline, CDR1 is MNHEY and CDR2 SVGEGT. The CDR3 is 14 residues long. Trimming removed 8 bases at V and 4 bases at J, with 15 bases between. The CDR3 region has the DNA TGTGCCAGCGTCGGGCAGGCCCCTTACAATGAGCAGTTCTTC. Residues: CASVGQAPYNEQFF.

The sample holds one count of this clonotype. A much larger clone differs from this one at a single base, so this may be a read error. The chain joins TRBV4-2 to TRBJ2-2; TRBD1 aligns across 10 bases. CDR3 size: 15 residues. Looked up from germline, CDR1 is LGHNA and CDR2 is YNFKEQ. The CDR3 region has the DNA TGTGGCAGCAGCCAAGATGGGACAGGGGCCGGGGAGCTGTTTTTT. It encodes CGSSQDGTGAGELFF.

A note on this clonotype: This may come from a read error, since a much larger clone is one base off. The chain employs TRBV10-3 and TRBJ2-1; TRBD2 aligns across 8 bases. The germline V gene encodes CDR1 ENHRY and CDR2 SYGVKD. Trimming took 0 bases from V and 6 from J; bases not matched to a gene: 19. The CDR3 has 20 amino acids. In nucleotides, the CDR3 is TGTGCCATCAGTGAGTCACTCCGTTCTCAAGGAGCGGGAGAGGTCAATGAGCAGTTCTTC. Amino acid sequence: CAISESLRSQGAGEVNEQFF.

Concerning this clonotype: Sequence at one end of the junction differs from germline and may be a read error. The chain joins TRBV12-3 or TRBV12-4 to TRBJ2-1; the D gene is possibly TRBD2 (6 bases). This CDR3 has 20 amino acids. The CDR3 DNA reads TGTGCCAGCCTCCCGGGAGTCGATTCATCGGCTAGAAGCTCCTACAGTGAGCAGTTCTTC. This codes for CASLPGVDSSARSSYSEQFF.

The table lists this clonotype with many counts. The rearrangement joins TRBV29-1 to TRBJ2-5; D unclear. This CDR3 is built from 12 residues. Trimming shortened V by 5 bases and J by 4 bases, and 11 bases separated the two germline ends. Germline values: CDR1 SQVTM, CDR2 ANQGSEA. The CDR3 DNA reads as TGCAGCGTTTTAGAGAATGGAGAGACCCAGTACTTC. Its translation: CSVLENGETQYF. Together with reference TRBV29-1 and TRBJ2-5, the CDR3 gives the full variable domain: SAVISQKPSRDICQRGTSLTIQCQVDSQVTMMFWYRQQPGQSLTLIATANQGSEATYESGFVIDKFPISRPNLTFSTLTVSNMSPEDSSIYLCSVLENGETQYFGPGTRLLVL.

Note on this clonotype: An end of the junction differs from the germline gene, which may be a read error. The chain couples TRBV29-1 to TRBJ2-2; tentatively, D is TRBD1 (5 bases). Germline CDR1 reads SQVTM; CDR2 reads ANQGSEA. The CDR3 length is 14 residues. CDR3 residues: CNVSDKAHTGELFF. The CDR3 nucleotides read TGCAACGTTTCGGACAAGGCGCACACAGGGGAGCTGTTTTTT.

This clonotype came up once. The junction departs from germline at one end; a sequencing error may be responsible. The J gene is TRBJ2-7, the V gene TRBV11-2; 8 nucleotides line up with TRBD2. The CDR3 totals 16 residues. Per germline, CDR1 SGHAT and CDR2 FQNNGV. CDR3 in amino acids: CASSPMSSGISYEQYF. The CDR3 DNA follows: TGTGCCAGCAGCCCAATGAGTAGCGGGATCTCCTATGAGCAGTACTTC. The whole variable domain, filled in from reference TRBV11-2 and TRBJ2-7, reads EAGVAQSPRYKIIEKRQSVAFWCNPISGHATLYWYQQILGQGPKLLIQFQNNGVVDDSQLPKDRFSAERLKGVDSTLKIQPAKLEDSAVYLCASSPMSSGISYEQYFGPGTRLTVT.

Comments on this clonotype: A single base separates this from a much larger clone, so it may be a read error. The chain joins TRBV4-3 to TRBJ2-7; 15 bases agree with TRBD2. Per germline, CDR1 LGHNA and CDR2 YSLEER. The CDR3 length is 18 residues. Germline trimming cut 3 bases from V and 9 bases from J; bases unmatched to any gene: 15. CDR3 amino acids: CASSHGLAGGPLRDVQYF. The CDR3 region has the DNA TGCGCCAGCAGCCACGGACTAGCGGGAGGGCCCCTTAGGGACGTGCAGTACTTC.

The chain joins TRBV11-1 to TRBJ2-1; tentatively, D is TRBD2 (5 bases). This CDR3 comprises 18 residues. The germline gives CDR1 SGHAT, CDR2 FQDESV (reference sequence). V was cut by 5 bases and J by 10 bases, with 30 bases left in between. CDR3 DNA sequence: TGTGCCAGCAGCCTTTTTGAAGACGGAGGACTCCCGGCAAGAGAGCAGTTCTTC. It is translated as CASSLFEDGGLPAREQFF.

As for this clonotype: This may come from a read error, since a much larger clone is one base off. The J gene is TRBJ2-1, the V gene TRBV6-2 or TRBV6-3, with D possibly TRBD2 on 6 matching bases. V was trimmed by 4 bases and J by 8 bases, leaving 24 bases between them. Germline CDR1 is MNHEY and CDR2 is SVGEGT. This CDR3 spans 17 amino acids. CDR3 bases: TGTGCCAGCAGTTTTCCGACCACTAACGGGAGTAAGGATGAGCAGTTCTTC. Translation gives CASSFPTTNGSKDEQFF.

Note on this clonotype: Its ends do not fully match the called genes, so a read error is possible. The gene calls are TRBV10-3 and TRBJ2-2; possible D gene TRBD1, 6 bases. The CDR3 loop spans 13 amino acids. Germline V CDR1 and CDR2: ENHRY, SYGVKD. The CDR3 region is CAINDRNTGKLLF. For the CDR3, the DNA is TGTGCCATCAATGACAGGAACACCGGGAAGCTGTTATTT.